This record concerns one TCR beta chain sequence. The sample originates from a study of cytomegalovirus exposure and HLA in healthy donors. This CDR3 has 14 amino acids. V lost 5 bases to trimming and J lost 7 bases, with 18 bases between them. Germline V lookup: CDR1 SGHDT, CDR2 YYEEEE. The primer mix had 60 Vbeta and 13 Jbeta primers. Clones were read by immunoSEQ multiplex PCR, and TCRdb kept only the in-frame ones, dropping some. The sample lists approximately 160,000 clones; roughly 64% were seen once. This TCR was sampled from a woman in her twenties or thirties in good health and CMV-seropositive. V is TRBV5-6 and J is TRBJ2-5; the D gene is possibly TRBD1 (6 bases). The sample was PBMCs. The CDR3: CASSSRQVLGTQYF. DNA of the CDR3: TGTGCCAGCAGTTCCCGACAGGTACTGGGGACCCAGTACTTC.